Shown below are 7 T cell receptor beta chains from a single sample sequenced in a study of cytomegalovirus exposure and HLA in healthy donors. Libraries were prepared by immunoSEQ multiplex PCR; TCRdb keeps only in-frame clonotypes and omits some of them. The table lists about 74,000 clones, around 95% of them singletons, with about 1.9% in the top ten. The sample taken for sequencing was PBMCs. The origin of the receptors is a woman younger than 35 in good health and CMV-seropositive.

The chain links TRBV6-5 to TRBJ1-1; possible D gene TRBD1, 5 bases. Germline lookup yields CDR1 MNHEY and CDR2 SVGAGI. The ends were cut back, 6 bases at V and 2 bases at J, with 7 bases in the middle. This CDR3 spans 12 amino acids. The CDR3 DNA follows: TGTGCCAGCAGCAGGGTTAACACTGAAGCTTTCTTT. This gives the protein CASSRVNTEAFF.

This chain uses TRBV2 with TRBJ2-3, with 9 bases matching TRBD2. Germline V lookup: CDR1 SNHLY, CDR2 FYNNEI. Trimming at V came to 2 bases and at J to 5 bases, leaving 17 bases not matched to a gene. The CDR3 is made up of 19 amino acids. CDR3 DNA sequence: TGTGCCAGCAGTGAACCCTTCGCTGACAGCGGGGGGATACAAGATACGCAGTATTTT. It encodes CASSEPFADSGGIQDTQYF.

The chain recombines TRBV27 with TRBJ2-3, with a tentative D call TRBD1 (5 bases). The CDR3 loop spans 15 amino acids. Trimming left V 6 bases short and J 5 bases short, with 18 bases between. The germline V gene encodes CDR1 MNHEY and CDR2 SMNVEV (reference sequence). The CDR3 bases are TGTGCCAGCAGCCCAGGGCAGACCGAGAGAGATACGCAGTATTTT. Translated: CASSPGQTERDTQYF.

This clone turned up a few times. V and J are TRBV4-2 and TRBJ1-2; possibly TRBD1 for D (5 bases). The CDR3 extends over 15 amino acids. Germline V lookup: CDR1 LGHNA, CDR2 YNFKEQ. Trimming pared 0 bases from V and 4 bases from J, leaving 12 bases between. CDR3 in amino acids: CASSQDGAPGYGYTF. The CDR3 coding sequence is TGTGCCAGCAGCCAAGATGGGGCCCCTGGCTATGGCTACACCTTC.

The rearrangement uses TRBV6-5 and TRBJ2-7, with TRBD1 as a possible D gene (7 bases). CDR1 MNHEY and CDR2 SVGAGI come from the germline V gene. With 5 bases removed from V and 3 bases from J, the gap between germline ends came to 14 bases. This CDR3 has 14 amino acids. This CDR3 is CASSAGTENYEQYF. The CDR3 DNA reads TGTGCCAGCAGTGCGGGGACAGAGAACTACGAGCAGTACTTC.

The V and J genes are TRBV5-8 and TRBJ1-5; no definite D call. Germline V lookup: CDR1 SGHTS, CDR2 YDEGEE. The CDR3 is 13 amino acids. Trimming removed 2 bases at V and 7 bases at J, with 10 bases between. CDR3 sequence (DNA): TGTGCCAGCAGCTTAGGCGGTCAGCAGCCCCAGCATTTT. Translating gives CASSLGGQQPQHF.

The chain is built from TRBV5-6 and TRBJ2-7, with 7 bases identical to TRBD2. The V gene end was trimmed by 7 bases and the J gene end by 4 bases; junction bases not matched to a gene: 8. Looked up from germline, CDR1 is SGHDT and CDR2 is YYEEEE. This CDR3 comprises 13 residues. In DNA, the CDR3 is TGTGCCAGCGTAAAAGGACTAGAGTACGAGCAGTACTTC. This codes for CASVKGLEYEQYF.